A selection of T cell receptor beta chains follows, all from one sample in a study of metastatic and nonmetastatic thyroid tumors. TCRdb re-called clones via MiXCR from the PCR reads. This table has over 25,000 clones, 15% to 20% appearing once. Sequenced sample: blood. These receptors were taken from a female donor with papillary thyroid cancer or a benign thyroid nodule (not recorded which). Some clones in this sample may be carry-over from other donors' samples. Both conserved end residues are part of each CDR3. D genes are given only for firm matches. Only some rows state a clone size, as once, few, many or a class for expanded clones.

D gene,clone size,J gene,V gene,CDR3 DNA,CDR3 protein
NA,many,TRBJ1-4,TRBV2,TGTGCCAGCAGTTTTCATGGTGAAAAACTGTTTTTT,CASSFHGEKLFF
NA,NA,TRBJ1-2,TRBV27,TGTTCCAGCAGTTCAGGGTTAGTCTACACCTTC,CSSSSGLVYTF
NA,many,TRBJ1-1,TRBV28,TGTGCCAGCAGTATACAGAGCACTGAAGCTTTCTTT,CASSIQSTEAFF
NA,many,TRBJ1-6,TRBV6-5,TGTGCCAGCAGTTACGGATCGGGAGCCGTCGGATATAATTCACCCCTCCACTTT,CASSYGSGAVGYNSPLHF
TRBD2,many,TRBJ2-5,TRBV29-1,TGCAGCGCGGGGGGGGCTCAAGAGACCCAGTACTTC,CSAGGAQETQYF
NA,many,TRBJ1-2,TRBV4-1,TGCGCCAGCAGCCAAGATGAGGGTACTAACTATGGCTACACCTTC,CASSQDEGTNYGYTF
NA,many,TRBJ1-1,TRBV4-2,TGTGCCAGCAGCCGGACGGGGGCTGAAGCTTTCTTT,CASSRTGAEAFF
NA,many,TRBJ1-1,TRBV27,TGTGCCAGCAGTTCCGCCGGAGGGACCAACACTGAAGCTTTCTTT,CASSSAGGTNTEAFF
NA,many,TRBJ2-1,TRBV4-1,TGCGCCAGCCGGACTGGGACCCACTACAATGAGCAGTTCTTC,CASRTGTHYNEQFF
NA,many,TRBJ1-1,TRBV7-9,TGTGCCAGCAGCCCGCTGGGGGGCCTGAACACTGAAGCTTTCTTT,CASSPLGGLNTEAFF
TRBD2,many,TRBJ2-5,TRBV20-1,TGCAGTGCTAGTGCGGGACTAGTCTCGGAGACCCAGTACTTC,CSASAGLVSETQYF
NA,many,TRBJ2-1,TRBV7-2,TGTGCCAGCAGCTTAGTGTCCGCAGGGATCAATGAGCAGTTCTTC,CASSLVSAGINEQFF
NA,few,TRBJ2-1,TRBV19,TGTGCCAGTGGGCTTGTTGAGCAGTTATTC,CASGLVEQLF
NA,many,TRBJ1-3,TRBV18,TGTGCCAGCTCACCTAATGACGGGGCGGGAGAGAACACCATATATTTT,CASSPNDGAGENTIYF
NA,many,TRBJ2-5,TRBV27,TGTGCCAGCAGTTTAAGGGGCGGAGAAACCCAAGAGACCCAGTACTTC,CASSLRGGETQETQYF
NA,many,TRBJ1-1,TRBV5-8,TGTGCCAGCAGCTTGAGTGACGAAGCTTTCTTT,CASSLSDEAFF
TRBD2,NA,TRBJ2-3,TRBV11-1,TGTGCCAGCAGTTCCCTGGGGGTAGCGGGAGCAGATACGCAGTATTTT,CASSSLGVAGADTQYF
TRBD2,few,TRBJ2-1,TRBV19,TGTGCCAGTAGTATCCAGCGGGATAACAATGATCAGTTCTTC,CASSIQRDNNDQFF
TRBD2,many,TRBJ2-3,TRBV6-1,TGTGCCAGCGCGGCTAGCGGATTCACAGATACGCAGTATTTT,CASAASGFTDTQYF
NA,many,TRBJ2-1,TRBV11-2,TGTGCCAGCAGCTTTGACGGGAGCTCCTACAATGAGCAGTTCTTC,CASSFDGSSYNEQFF
NA,few,TRBJ2-6,TRBV15,TGTGCCACCAGCAGAGATCGGGGCTCTGGGACCAAAGTCCTGACTTTC,CATSRDRGSGTKVLTF
NA,NA,TRBJ2-1,TRBV5-8,TGTGCCAGCATCTTTGGGCGGCGATACAATGAGCAGTTCTTC,CASIFGRRYNEQFF
TRBD1,many,TRBJ2-5,TRBV11-3,TGTGCCAGCAGCCGGGGGACAGGGGGCGAACAAGAGACCCAGTACTTC,CASSRGTGGEQETQYF
NA,many,TRBJ2-3,TRBV27,TGTGCCAGCATGTTCATTAGCACAGATACGCAGTATTTT,CASMFISTDTQYF
NA,many,TRBJ2-7,TRBV20-1,TGCAGTGCTAGAGGTGGCGGGTACGAGCAGTACTTC,CSARGGGYEQYF
NA,many,TRBJ1-1,TRBV11-2,TGTGCCAGCAGCTTACGGGGGGCAGGTGGGAACACTGAAGCTTTCTTT,CASSLRGAGGNTEAFF
NA,many,TRBJ1-1,TRBV20-1,TGCAGTGCTAGTATTGAAGTTGAAGCTTTCTTT,CSASIEVEAFF
TRBD1,once,TRBJ1-5,TRBV20-1,TGCAGTGCTAAAATACCCAACAGGGGAAGCAATCAGCCCCAGCATTTT,CSAKIPNRGSNQPQHF
TRBD1,few,TRBJ2-5,TRBV6-1,TGTGCCAGCAGTGAACCGACAGGGTACTTCCAAGAGACCCAGTACTTC,CASSEPTGYFQETQYF
NA,many,TRBJ2-7,TRBV11-1,TGTGCCAGCAGCCCCGAGCCCGGGACCGGGAATCGCGAGCAGTACTTC,CASSPEPGTGNREQYF
TRBD2,many,TRBJ2-5,TRBV28,TGTGCCAGCAGTCGGGGGTCTAGCGGGAGAGGGGGACAAGAGACCCAGTACTTC,CASSRGSSGRGGQETQYF
TRBD2,few,TRBJ2-2,TRBV20-1,TGCAGTGCCCGCACGGGGGGGGACACCGGGGAGCTGTTTTTT,CSARTGGDTGELFF
NA,many,TRBJ1-5,TRBV6-7,TGTGCCAGCAGTTACCCCGTATACGGGGGGTTTCCAGTCAATCAGCCCCAGCATTTT,CASSYPVYGGFPVNQPQHF
NA,NA,TRBJ2-1,TRBV6-2/TRBV6-3,TGTGCCAGCAGTTACAGGCAGTCCCCCTACAATGAGCAGTTCTTC,CASSYRQSPYNEQFF